This TCR beta chain was identified during a study of breast tumors, draining lymph nodes, adjacent tissues. In germline, CDR1 is DFQATT, CDR2 SNEGSKA (reference sequence). The CDR3 loop spans 11 amino acids. TCRdb reanalysed the multiplex PCR reads using MiXCR and keeps one entry per CDR3 protein. Found here are about 140,000 distinct CDR3 sequences, 30% to 35% of them singletons; the top ten hold 2.3%. About this clonotype: Its antigen is unidentified. A much larger clone sits a single nucleotide away, making a read error possible.

General study results and limits: Tumors had less TCR diversity than lymph nodes, more than nontumor tissue.

Breast cancer patients provided tissue from their axillary draining lymph nodes. The chain links TRBV20-1 to TRBJ2-1, with TRBD2 identical over 10 bases. This TCR came from a female donor with breast cancer. Some clones in this sample may be carry-over from other donors' samples. Sequenced material: axillary lymph node tissue. The CDR3 loop reads CSARDLAGESF. The DNA for the CDR3 is TGCAGTGCTAGAGATCTAGCGGGGGAGTCCTTC.